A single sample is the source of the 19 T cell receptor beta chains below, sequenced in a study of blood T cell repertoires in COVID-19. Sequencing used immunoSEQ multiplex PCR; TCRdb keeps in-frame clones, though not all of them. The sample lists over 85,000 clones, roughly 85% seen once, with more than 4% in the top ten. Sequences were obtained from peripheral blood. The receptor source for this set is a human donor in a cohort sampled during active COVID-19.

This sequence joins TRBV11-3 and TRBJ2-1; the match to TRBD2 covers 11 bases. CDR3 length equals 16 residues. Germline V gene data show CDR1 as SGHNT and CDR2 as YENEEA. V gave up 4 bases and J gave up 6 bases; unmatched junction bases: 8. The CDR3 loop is CASSSSRLAGGNEQFF. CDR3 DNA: TGTGCCAGCAGCTCATCGAGGCTAGCGGGGGGCAATGAGCAGTTCTTC.

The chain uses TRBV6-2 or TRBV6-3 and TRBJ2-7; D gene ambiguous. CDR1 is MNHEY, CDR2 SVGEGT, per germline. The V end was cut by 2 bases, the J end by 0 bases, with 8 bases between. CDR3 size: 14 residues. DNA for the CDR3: TGTGCCAGCAGTTACGATGCCGGCTCCTACGAGCAGTACTTC. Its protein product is CASSYDAGSYEQYF.

CDR3 DNA: TGCGCCAGCAGCCGCCGGGACAGGGTCTCCTACGAGCAGTACTTC. Amino acid sequence: CASSRRDRVSYEQYF. The genes are TRBV5-1 and TRBJ2-7; TRBD1 aligns across 9 bases. The CDR3 contains 15 residues. Germline CDR1 reads SGHRS; CDR2 reads YFSETQ. V lost 4 bases, J lost 0 bases, and 5 bases stayed unmatched.

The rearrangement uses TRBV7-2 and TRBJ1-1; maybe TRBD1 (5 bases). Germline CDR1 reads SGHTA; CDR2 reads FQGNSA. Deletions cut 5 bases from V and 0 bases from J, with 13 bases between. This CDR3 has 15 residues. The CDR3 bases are TGTGCCAGCAGCACCCAGACAGCCATGAACACTGAAGCTTTCTTT. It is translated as CASSTQTAMNTEAFF.

In DNA, the CDR3 is TGTGCCTGGAGTGCGCGGTTCCTACTAGCCAAAAACATTCAGTACTTC. It is translated as CAWSARFLLAKNIQYF. The chain has TRBV30 and TRBJ2-4; D not certain. V was clipped by 1 base and J by 0 bases, with 13 bases between them. Germline V gives CDR1 GTSNPN, CDR2 SVGIG (reference sequence). The CDR3 contains 16 residues.

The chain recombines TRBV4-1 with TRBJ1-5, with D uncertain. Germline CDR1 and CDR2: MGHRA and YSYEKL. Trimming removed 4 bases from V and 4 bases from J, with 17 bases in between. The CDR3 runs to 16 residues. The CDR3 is CASSPITGKGNQPQHF. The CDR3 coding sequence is TGCGCCAGCAGCCCAATTACGGGGAAAGGAAATCAGCCCCAGCATTTT.

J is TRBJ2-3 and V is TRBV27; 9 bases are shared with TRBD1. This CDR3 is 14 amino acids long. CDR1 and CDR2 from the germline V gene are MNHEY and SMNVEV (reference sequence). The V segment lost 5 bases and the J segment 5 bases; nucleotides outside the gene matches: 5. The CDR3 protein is CASSRDRVGDTQYF. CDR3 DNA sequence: TGTGCCAGCAGTCGGGACAGGGTGGGAGATACGCAGTATTTT.

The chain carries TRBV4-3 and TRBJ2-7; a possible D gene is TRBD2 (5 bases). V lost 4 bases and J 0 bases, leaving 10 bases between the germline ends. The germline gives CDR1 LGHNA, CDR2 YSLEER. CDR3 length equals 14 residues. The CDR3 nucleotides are TGCGCCAGCAGCCTTGGAGGAAGCTCCTACGAGCAGTACTTC. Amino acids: CASSLGGSSYEQYF.

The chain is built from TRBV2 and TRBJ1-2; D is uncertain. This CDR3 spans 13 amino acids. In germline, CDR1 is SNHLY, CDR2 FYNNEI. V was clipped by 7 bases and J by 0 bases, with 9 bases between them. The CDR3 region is CASIRVPNYGYTF. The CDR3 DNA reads TGTGCCAGCATTCGGGTGCCTAACTATGGCTACACCTTC.

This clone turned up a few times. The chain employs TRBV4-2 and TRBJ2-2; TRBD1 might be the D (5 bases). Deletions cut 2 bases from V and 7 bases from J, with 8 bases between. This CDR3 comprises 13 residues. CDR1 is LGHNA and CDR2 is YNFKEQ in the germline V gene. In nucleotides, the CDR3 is TGTGCCAGCAGCCAACGCAGGGTCGGGGAGCTGTTTTTT. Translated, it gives CASSQRRVGELFF.

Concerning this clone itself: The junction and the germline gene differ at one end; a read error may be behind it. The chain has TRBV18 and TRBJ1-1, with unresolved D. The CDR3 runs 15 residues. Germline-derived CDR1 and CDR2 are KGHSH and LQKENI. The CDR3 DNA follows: TGTGCCAGCTCACAGGAAGCCATGGGCGTGCTGAAGCCGTCTTTT. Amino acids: CASSQEAMGVLKPSF.

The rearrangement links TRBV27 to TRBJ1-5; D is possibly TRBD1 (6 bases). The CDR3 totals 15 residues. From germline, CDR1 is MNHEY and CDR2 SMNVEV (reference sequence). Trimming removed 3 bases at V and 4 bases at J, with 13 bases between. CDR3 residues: CASSFSADRNQPQHF. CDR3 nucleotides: TGTGCCAGCAGTTTCTCTGCCGACAGGAATCAGCCCCAGCATTTT.

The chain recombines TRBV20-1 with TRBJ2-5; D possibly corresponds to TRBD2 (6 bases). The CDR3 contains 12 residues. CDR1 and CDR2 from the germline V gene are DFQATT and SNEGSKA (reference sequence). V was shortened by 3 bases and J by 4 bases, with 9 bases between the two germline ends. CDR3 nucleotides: TGCAGTGCTAGTAACGGGAGAGAGACCCAGTACTTC. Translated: CSASNGRETQYF.

Here the CDR3 reads CASSLGDGGHNYGYTF. As DNA, the CDR3 is TGTGCCAGCAGCTTGGGGGACGGGGGGCATAACTATGGCTACACCTTC. V usage is TRBV5-4 and J usage is TRBJ1-2; perhaps TRBD1 as D (6 bases). V dropped 0 bases and J dropped 1 base, with 13 bases sitting between them. The germline CDR1 and CDR2 sequences are SGHNT and YYREEE (reference sequence). The CDR3 sequence is 16 residues long.

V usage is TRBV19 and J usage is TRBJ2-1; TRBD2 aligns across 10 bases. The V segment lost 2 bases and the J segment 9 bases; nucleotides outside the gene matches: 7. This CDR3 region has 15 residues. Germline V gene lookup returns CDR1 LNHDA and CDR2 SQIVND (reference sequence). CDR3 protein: CASSILAGAGGEQFF. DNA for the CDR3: TGTGCCAGTAGTATACTAGCGGGGGCCGGGGGTGAGCAGTTCTTC.

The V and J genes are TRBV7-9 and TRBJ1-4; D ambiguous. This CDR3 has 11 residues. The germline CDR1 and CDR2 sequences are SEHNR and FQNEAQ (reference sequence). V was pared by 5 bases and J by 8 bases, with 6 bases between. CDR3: CASSRGEKLFF. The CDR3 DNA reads TGTGCCAGCAGCCGCGGGGAAAAACTGTTTTTT.

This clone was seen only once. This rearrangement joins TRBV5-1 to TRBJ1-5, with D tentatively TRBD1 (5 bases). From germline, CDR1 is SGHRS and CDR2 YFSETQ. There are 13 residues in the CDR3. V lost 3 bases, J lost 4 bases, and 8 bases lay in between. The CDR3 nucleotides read TGCGCCAGCAGCTGGGGGGATAATCAGCCCCAGCATTTT. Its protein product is CASSWGDNQPQHF.

CDR3 amino acids: CASSLTTRVAGFQETQYF. The DNA of the CDR3 is TGCGCCAGCAGCTTGACGACCAGAGTAGCGGGGTTCCAAGAGACCCAGTACTTC. V usage is TRBV5-1 and J usage is TRBJ2-5, with 8 bases aligning to TRBD2. Germline-derived CDR1 and CDR2 are SGHRS and YFSETQ. The CDR3 has 18 amino acids. J gave up 1 base and V 1 base, and 12 bases lay outside the gene matches.

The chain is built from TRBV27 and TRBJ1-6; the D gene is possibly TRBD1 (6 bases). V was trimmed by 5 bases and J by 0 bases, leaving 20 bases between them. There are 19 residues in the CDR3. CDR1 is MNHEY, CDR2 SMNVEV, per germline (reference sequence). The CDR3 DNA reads TGTGCCAGCAGTCTGCTCTCCCTCACAGGGTCCTCCTATAATTCACCCCTCCACTTT. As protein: CASSLLSLTGSSYNSPLHF.